The rows below give T cell receptor beta chains drawn from one sample of a study of shared clonotypes between healthy human individuals. Profiled with immunoSEQ multiplex PCR; TCRdb holds only in-frame clones, not every one. The sample lists just over 2,000,000 clones, 90% to 95% occurring once. The specimen was naive CD4+ T cells sorted from blood. The receptors derive from a man aged 18 to 35 in good health. Each CDR3 is given with its conserved first and last residue. The D gene is left open where the match is weak. Clone size, where shown, is once, few, many, or a class for clones that have expanded.

j_call | clone_size | v_call | d_call | cdr3_nt | cdr3_aa
TRBJ2-1 | - | TRBV18 | - | TGTGCCAGCTCACCACTCCGGGGGCCCAATGAGCAGTTCTTC | CASSPLRGPNEQFF
TRBJ2-5 | - | TRBV27 | - | TGTGCCAGCAGTCCCGCGCCCGAGTACCAAGAGACCCAGTACTTC | CASSPAPEYQETQYF
TRBJ1-4 | - | TRBV11-2 | - | TGTGCCAGCAGCGTGAGAAACATGGGGGGTCATGAAAAACTGTTTTTT | CASSVRNMGGHEKLFF
TRBJ2-5 | - | TRBV14 | - | TGTGCCAGCAGCCAAGTAGGCGAGACCCAGTACTTC | CASSQVGETQYF
TRBJ2-1 | once | TRBV18 | TRBD2 | TGTGCCAGCTCACCGGTAGCGGGGGGGAATGAGCAGTTCTTC | CASSPVAGGNEQFF
TRBJ1-3 | - | TRBV7-8 | TRBD1 | TGTGCCAGCAGCTTTGCCGGGACAGGGTTTGGGGGAGGAAACACCATATATTTT | CASSFAGTGFGGGNTIYF
TRBJ2-5 | - | TRBV7-2 | TRBD2 | TGTGCCAGCAGCTTGGAACTAGCGGGATGGGGGAAGACCCAGTACTTC | CASSLELAGWGKTQYF
TRBJ2-5 | - | TRBV5-4 | - | TGTGCCAGCAGCTTTAGGGCTACGCAAGAGACCCAGTACTTC | CASSFRATQETQYF
TRBJ1-6 | - | TRBV6-5 | - | TGTGCCAGCACCTACAGGAGCTCCTATAATTCACCCCTCCACTTT | CASTYRSSYNSPLHF
TRBJ2-7 | - | TRBV4-1 | TRBD1 | TGCGCCAGCAGCTTGTACAGGGGAAACTACGAGCAGTACTTC | CASSLYRGNYEQYF
TRBJ1-5 | - | TRBV6-6 | - | TGTGCCAGCAGTTATGTCGAGGGACAGCCCCAGCATTTT | CASSYVEGQPQHF
TRBJ2-7 | many | TRBV5-1 | TRBD1 | TGCGCCAGCAGCTTAGGACAGGGAGGAAGCGAGCAGTACTTC | CASSLGQGGSEQYF
TRBJ1-2 | - | TRBV28 | - | TGTGCCAGCAGTTTAGAAAGGGCCCCCTATGGCTACACCTTC | CASSLERAPYGYTF
TRBJ1-2 | once | TRBV18 | - | TGTGCCAGCTCACCACCGGGGTACCTAGCTAACTATGGCTACACCTTC | CASSPPGYLANYGYTF
TRBJ2-7 | - | TRBV28 | TRBD2 | TGTGCCAGCAGTCCGGGACTAGCGAGCTCTTACGAGCAGTACTTC | CASSPGLASSYEQYF
TRBJ2-7 | - | TRBV19 | - | TGTGCCAGTAGTAACACAGGTGTGACCTACGAGCAGTACTTC | CASSNTGVTYEQYF
TRBJ2-5 | - | TRBV10-1 | - | TGCGCCAGCAGTGACGAGCGGTTCCAAGAGACCCAGTACTTC | CASSDERFQETQYF
TRBJ1-2 | - | TRBV9 | - | TGTGCCAGCAGCGTGACTGACAGCCCCTATGGCTACACCTTC | CASSVTDSPYGYTF
TRBJ1-3 | - | TRBV2 | TRBD1 | TGTGCCAGCCGGGACAGGGAACTTATCTCTGGAAACACCATATATTTT | CASRDRELISGNTIYF
TRBJ2-2 | - | TRBV9 | - | TGTGCCAGCAGCGTAGAAGGGAAGGGAACCGGGGAGCTGTTTTTT | CASSVEGKGTGELFF
TRBJ2-3 | - | TRBV7-9 | - | TGTGCCAGCAGCCCCGGTTTCTTAGATACGCAGTATTTT | CASSPGFLDTQYF
TRBJ2-1 | - | TRBV19 | TRBD2 | TGTGCCAGCCGGACTAGCGGGAGGAATGAGCAGTTCTTC | CASRTSGRNEQFF
TRBJ2-7 | - | TRBV7-9 | - | TGTGCCAGCAGCTTAGCAACGGTTCCCGAGCAGTACTTC | CASSLATVPEQYF
TRBJ1-2 | - | TRBV7-2 | - | TGTGCCAGCAGCTTAGAAACCGAGAACTATGGCTACACCTTC | CASSLETENYGYTF
TRBJ2-7 | - | TRBV10-3 | - | TGTGCCATCAAGAGTAGTACCTCCGTGTACTACGAGCAGTACTTC | CAIKSSTSVYYEQYF
TRBJ2-3 | once | TRBV9 | - | TGTGCCAGCAGCGTAGTTGGGACAGATACGCAGTATTTT | CASSVVGTDTQYF
TRBJ2-7 | - | TRBV6-6 | TRBD2 | TGTGCCAGCTGGGAGGGTCCGCGCGAGCAGTACTTC | CASWEGPREQYF
TRBJ1-1 | once | TRBV6-6 | - | TGTGCCAGCTCGTCAATCGGGAACACTGAAGCTTTCTTT | CASSSIGNTEAFF
TRBJ1-3 | - | TRBV27 | - | TGTGCCAGCAGGAGCAGGACATTATTGGACACCATATATTTT | CASRSRTLLDTIYF
TRBJ2-6 | - | TRBV27 | - | TGTGCCAGCAGTCCCCTCACTGGGGCCAACGTCCTGACTTTC | CASSPLTGANVLTF
TRBJ2-7 | - | TRBV29-1 | - | TGCAGCGTTGAATACGACAGGTCCTACGAGCAGTACTTC | CSVEYDRSYEQYF